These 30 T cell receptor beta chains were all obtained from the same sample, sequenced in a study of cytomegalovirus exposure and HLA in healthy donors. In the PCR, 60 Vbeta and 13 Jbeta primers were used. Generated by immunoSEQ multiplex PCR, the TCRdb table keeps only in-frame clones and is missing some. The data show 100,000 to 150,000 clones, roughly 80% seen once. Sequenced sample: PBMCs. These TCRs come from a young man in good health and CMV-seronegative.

CDR3 sequence reads: CSVYMPSYEQYF. The CDR3, as DNA: TGCAGCGTTTACATGCCCTCATACGAGCAGTACTTC. The gene calls are TRBV29-1 and TRBJ2-7, with D unresolved. V dropped 5 bases and J dropped 4 bases, with 12 bases sitting between them. This CDR3 spans 12 amino acids. Germline V lookup: CDR1 SQVTM, CDR2 ANQGSEA.

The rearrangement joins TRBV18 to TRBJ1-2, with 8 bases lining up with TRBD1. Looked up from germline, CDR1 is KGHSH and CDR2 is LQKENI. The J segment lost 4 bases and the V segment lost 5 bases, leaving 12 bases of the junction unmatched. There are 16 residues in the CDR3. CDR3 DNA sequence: TGTGCCAGCTCAGCCTTGGCTGGGACAGGTCTCTATGGCTACACCTTC. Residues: CASSALAGTGLYGYTF.

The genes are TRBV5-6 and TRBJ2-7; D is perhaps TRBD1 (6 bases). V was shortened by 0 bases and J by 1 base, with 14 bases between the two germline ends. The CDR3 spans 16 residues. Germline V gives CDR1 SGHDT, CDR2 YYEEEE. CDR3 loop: CASSLAVWQGSYEQYF. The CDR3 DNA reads TGTGCCAGCAGCTTGGCCGTCTGGCAGGGGTCCTACGAGCAGTACTTC.

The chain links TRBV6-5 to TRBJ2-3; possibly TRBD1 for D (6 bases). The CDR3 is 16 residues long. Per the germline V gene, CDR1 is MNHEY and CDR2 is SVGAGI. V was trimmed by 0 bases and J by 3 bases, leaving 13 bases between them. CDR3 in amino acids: CASSYSRGSGTDTQYF. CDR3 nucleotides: TGTGCCAGCAGTTACTCTAGGGGGAGCGGAACAGATACGCAGTATTTT.

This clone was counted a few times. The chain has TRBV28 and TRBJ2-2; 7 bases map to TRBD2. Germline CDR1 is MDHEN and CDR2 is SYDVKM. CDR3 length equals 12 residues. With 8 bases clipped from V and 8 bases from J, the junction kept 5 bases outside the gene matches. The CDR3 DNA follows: TGTGCCAGCGGGGGGGGAGTGGGGGAGCTGTTTTTT. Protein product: CASGGGVGELFF.

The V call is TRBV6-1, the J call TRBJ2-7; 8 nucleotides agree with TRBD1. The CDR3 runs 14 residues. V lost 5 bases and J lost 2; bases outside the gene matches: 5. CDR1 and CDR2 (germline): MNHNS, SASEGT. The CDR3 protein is CASSPWTGPYEQYF. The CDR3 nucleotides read TGTGCCAGCAGTCCTTGGACAGGGCCCTACGAGCAGTACTTC.

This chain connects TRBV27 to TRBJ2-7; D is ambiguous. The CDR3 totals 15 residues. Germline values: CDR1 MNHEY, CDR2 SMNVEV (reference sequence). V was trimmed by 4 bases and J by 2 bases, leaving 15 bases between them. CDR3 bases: TGTGCCAGCAGTTCCCCAGCGAGACGTACCTACGAGCAGTACTTC. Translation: CASSSPARRTYEQYF.

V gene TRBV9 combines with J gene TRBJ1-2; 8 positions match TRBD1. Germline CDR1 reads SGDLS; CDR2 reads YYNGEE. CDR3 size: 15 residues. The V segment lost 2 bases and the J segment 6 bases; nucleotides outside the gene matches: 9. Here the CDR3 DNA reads TGTGCCAGCAGCGTTCATCGGACAGGGCAGGATGGCTACACCTTC. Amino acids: CASSVHRTGQDGYTF.

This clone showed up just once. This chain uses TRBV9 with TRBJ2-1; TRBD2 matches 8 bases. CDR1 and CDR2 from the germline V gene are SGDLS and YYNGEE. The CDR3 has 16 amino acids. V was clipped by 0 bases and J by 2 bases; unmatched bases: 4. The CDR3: CASSVGLASPYNEQFF. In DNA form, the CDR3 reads TGTGCCAGCAGCGTAGGACTAGCGAGCCCCTACAATGAGCAGTTCTTC.

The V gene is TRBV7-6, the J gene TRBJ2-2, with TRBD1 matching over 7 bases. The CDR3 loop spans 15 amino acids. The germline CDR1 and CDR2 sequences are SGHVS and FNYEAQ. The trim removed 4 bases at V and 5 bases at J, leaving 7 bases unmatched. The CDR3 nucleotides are TGTGCCAGCAGCTACCGGACAGGTCAAACCGGGGAGCTGTTTTTT. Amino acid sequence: CASSYRTGQTGELFF.

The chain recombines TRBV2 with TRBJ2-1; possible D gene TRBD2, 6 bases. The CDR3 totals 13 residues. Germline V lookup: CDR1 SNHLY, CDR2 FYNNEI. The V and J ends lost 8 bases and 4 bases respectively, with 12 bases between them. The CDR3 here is CASAGWGYNEQFF. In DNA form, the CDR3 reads TGTGCCAGCGCGGGATGGGGTTACAATGAGCAGTTCTTC.

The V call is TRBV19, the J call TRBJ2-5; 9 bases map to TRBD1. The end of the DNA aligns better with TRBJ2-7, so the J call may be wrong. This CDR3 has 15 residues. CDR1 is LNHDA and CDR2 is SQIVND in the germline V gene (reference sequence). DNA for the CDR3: TGTGCCAGTAGTATAGAGAACAGGGGGCTAGACGAGCAGTACTTC. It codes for CASSIENRGLDEQYF.

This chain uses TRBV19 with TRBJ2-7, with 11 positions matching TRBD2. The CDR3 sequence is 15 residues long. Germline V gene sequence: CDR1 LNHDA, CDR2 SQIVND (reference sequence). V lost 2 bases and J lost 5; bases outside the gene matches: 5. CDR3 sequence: CASSITSGSTHEQYF. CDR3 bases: TGTGCCAGTAGTATAACTAGCGGGAGCACCCACGAGCAGTACTTC.

CDR3 coding DNA: TGTGCCAGTAGTATAGGTGGGGGGTTTGTCACTGAAGCTTTCTTT. This codes for CASSIGGGFVTEAFF. The rearrangement links TRBV19 to TRBJ1-1, with a possible D match to TRBD1 (5 bases). Germline V CDR1 and CDR2: LNHDA, SQIVND (reference sequence). CDR3 length: 15 residues. The germline V and J ends were trimmed by 1 base and 4 bases, with 13 bases remaining between them.

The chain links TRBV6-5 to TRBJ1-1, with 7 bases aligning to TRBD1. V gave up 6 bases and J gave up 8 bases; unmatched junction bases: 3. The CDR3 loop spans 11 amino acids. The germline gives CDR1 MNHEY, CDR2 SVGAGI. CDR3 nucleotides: TGTGCCAGCAGCCGACAGGGAGAAGCTTTCTTT. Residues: CASSRQGEAFF.

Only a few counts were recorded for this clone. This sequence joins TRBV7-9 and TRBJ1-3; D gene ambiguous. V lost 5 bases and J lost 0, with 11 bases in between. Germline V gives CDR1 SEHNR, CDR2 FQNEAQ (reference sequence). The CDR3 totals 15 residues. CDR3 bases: TGTGCCAGCAGCCCCTCAGCGTTCTCTGGAAACACCATATATTTT. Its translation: CASSPSAFSGNTIYF.

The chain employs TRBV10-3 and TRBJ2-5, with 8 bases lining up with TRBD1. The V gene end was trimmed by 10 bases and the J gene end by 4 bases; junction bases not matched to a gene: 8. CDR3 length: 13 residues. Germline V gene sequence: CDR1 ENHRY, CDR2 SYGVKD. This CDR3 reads CATGTGDPETQYF. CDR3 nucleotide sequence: TGTGCCACTGGGACAGGCGACCCAGAGACCCAGTACTTC.

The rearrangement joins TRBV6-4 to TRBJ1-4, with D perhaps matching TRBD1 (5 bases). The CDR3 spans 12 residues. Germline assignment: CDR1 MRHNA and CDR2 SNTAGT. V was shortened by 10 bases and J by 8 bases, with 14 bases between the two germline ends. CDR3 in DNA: TGTGCCATTCAAACCCAGGGCGAAAAACTGTTTTTT. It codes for CAIQTQGEKLFF.

The CDR3 DNA is TGTGCCGTAAAGACAGGGGTCGGAGGAAACACCATATATTTT. Its translation: CAVKTGVGGNTIYF. The V and J genes are TRBV28 and TRBJ1-3, with 8 bases identical to TRBD1. This CDR3 spans 14 amino acids. CDR1 MDHEN and CDR2 SYDVKM come from the germline V gene. The V segment lost 11 bases and the J segment 4 bases; nucleotides outside the gene matches: 10.

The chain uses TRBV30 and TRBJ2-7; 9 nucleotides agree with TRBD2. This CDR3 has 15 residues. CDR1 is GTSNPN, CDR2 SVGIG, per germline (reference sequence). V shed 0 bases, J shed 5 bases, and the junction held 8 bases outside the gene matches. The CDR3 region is CAWSVPSGIWDEQYF. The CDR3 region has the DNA TGTGCCTGGAGTGTCCCTAGCGGGATTTGGGACGAGCAGTACTTC.

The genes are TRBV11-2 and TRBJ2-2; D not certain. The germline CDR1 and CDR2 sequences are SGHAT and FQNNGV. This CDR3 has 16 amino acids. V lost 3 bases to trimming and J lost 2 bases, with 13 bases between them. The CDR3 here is CASSFSRISNTGELFF. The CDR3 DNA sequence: TGTGCCAGCAGCTTCTCGCGGATATCCAACACCGGGGAGCTGTTTTTT.

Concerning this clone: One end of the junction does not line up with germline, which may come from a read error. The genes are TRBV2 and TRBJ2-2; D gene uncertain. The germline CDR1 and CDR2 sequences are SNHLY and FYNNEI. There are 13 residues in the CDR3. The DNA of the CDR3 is TGTGCCAGCAGTGGTGAAAGCACCCGGGAGCTGTTTTTT. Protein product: CASSGESTRELFF.

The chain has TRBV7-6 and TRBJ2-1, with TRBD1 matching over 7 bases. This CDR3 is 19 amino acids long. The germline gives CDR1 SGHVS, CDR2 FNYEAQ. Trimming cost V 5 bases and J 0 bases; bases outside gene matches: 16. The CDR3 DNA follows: TGTGCCAGCAGCCCACTGCACGGACAGGCCCAGAGCTCCTACAATGAGCAGTTCTTC. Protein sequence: CASSPLHGQAQSSYNEQFF.

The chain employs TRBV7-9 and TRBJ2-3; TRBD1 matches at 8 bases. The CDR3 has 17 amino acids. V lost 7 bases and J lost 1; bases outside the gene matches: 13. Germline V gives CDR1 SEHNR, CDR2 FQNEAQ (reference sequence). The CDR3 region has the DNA TGTGCCAGCACCGGGACAGGAGGGGGGATTGGCACAGATACGCAGTATTTT. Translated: CASTGTGGGIGTDTQYF.

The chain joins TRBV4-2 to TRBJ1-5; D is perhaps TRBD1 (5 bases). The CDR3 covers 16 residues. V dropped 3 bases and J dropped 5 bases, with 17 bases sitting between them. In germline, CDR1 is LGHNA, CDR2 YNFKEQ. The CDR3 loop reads CASSHSQGYVDQPQHF. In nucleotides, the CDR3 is TGTGCCAGCAGCCACTCTCAGGGCTATGTTGATCAGCCCCAGCATTTT.

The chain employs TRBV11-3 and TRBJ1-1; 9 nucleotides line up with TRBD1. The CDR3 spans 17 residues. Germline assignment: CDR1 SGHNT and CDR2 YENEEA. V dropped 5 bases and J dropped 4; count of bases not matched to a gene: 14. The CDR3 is CASSGTGQGVFSTEAFF. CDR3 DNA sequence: TGTGCCAGCAGCGGAACGGGACAGGGAGTGTTTAGCACTGAAGCTTTCTTT.

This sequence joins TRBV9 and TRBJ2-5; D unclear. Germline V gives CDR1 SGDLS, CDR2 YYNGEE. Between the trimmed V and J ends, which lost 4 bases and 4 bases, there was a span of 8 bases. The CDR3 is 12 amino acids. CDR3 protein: CASSTLGETQYF. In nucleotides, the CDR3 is TGTGCCAGCAGCACCCTCGGAGAGACCCAGTACTTC.

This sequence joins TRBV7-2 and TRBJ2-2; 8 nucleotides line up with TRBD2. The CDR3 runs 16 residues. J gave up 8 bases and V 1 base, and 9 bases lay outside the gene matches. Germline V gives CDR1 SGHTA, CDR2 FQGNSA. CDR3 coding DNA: TGTGCCAGCAGCTTAGTATTAGCGGGACCCGCAGGGGAGCTGTTTTTT. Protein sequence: CASSLVLAGPAGELFF.

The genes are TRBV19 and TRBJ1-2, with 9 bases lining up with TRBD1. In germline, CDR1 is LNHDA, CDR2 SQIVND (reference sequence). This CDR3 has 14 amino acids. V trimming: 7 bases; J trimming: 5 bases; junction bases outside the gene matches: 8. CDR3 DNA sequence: TGTGCCAGTAATTTATTGGGGACAGGGTATGGCTACACCTTC. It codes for CASNLLGTGYGYTF.

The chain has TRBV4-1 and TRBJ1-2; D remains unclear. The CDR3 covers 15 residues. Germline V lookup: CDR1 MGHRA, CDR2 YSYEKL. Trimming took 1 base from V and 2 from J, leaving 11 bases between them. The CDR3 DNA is TGCGCCAGCAGCCAAGTTCGTATTGAGAACTATGGCTACACCTTC. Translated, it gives CASSQVRIENYGYTF.